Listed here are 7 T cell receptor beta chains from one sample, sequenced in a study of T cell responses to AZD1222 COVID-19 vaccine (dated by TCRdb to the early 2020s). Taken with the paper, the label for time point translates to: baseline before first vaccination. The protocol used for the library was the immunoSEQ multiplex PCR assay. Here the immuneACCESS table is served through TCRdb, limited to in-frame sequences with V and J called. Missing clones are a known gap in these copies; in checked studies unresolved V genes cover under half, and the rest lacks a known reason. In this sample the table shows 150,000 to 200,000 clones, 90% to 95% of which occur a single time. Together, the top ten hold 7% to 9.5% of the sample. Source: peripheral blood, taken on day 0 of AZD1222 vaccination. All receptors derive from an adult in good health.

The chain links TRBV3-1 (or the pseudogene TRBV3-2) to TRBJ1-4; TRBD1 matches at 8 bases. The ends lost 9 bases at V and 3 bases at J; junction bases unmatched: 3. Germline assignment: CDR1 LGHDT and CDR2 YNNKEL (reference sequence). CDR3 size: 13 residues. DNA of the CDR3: TGTGCCAGTCAGGGGGCTGCTAATGAAAAACTGTTTTTT. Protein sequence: CASQGAANEKLFF.

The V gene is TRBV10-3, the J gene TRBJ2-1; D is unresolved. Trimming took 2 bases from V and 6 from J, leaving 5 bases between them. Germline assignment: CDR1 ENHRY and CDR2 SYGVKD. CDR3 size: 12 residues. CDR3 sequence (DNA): TGTGCCATCAGTGAGAGGGTCAATGAGCAGTTCTTC. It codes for CAISERVNEQFF.

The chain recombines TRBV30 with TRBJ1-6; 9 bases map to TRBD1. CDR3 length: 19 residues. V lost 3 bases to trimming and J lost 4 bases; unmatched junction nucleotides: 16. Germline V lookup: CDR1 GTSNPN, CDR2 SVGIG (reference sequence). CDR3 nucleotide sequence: TGTGCCTGGAGCTTTAGGGGACAGGGCCTCGATGGTTATAATTCACCCCTCCACTTT. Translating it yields CAWSFRGQGLDGYNSPLHF.

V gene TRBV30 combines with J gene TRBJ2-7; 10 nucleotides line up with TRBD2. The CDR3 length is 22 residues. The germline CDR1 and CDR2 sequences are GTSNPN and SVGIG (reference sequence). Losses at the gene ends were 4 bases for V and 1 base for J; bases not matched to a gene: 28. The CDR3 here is CAWNTNGLAEPGTPKRSYEQYF. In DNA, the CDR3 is TGTGCCTGGAACACAAATGGACTAGCGGAGCCCGGGACCCCTAAGAGGTCCTACGAGCAGTACTTC.

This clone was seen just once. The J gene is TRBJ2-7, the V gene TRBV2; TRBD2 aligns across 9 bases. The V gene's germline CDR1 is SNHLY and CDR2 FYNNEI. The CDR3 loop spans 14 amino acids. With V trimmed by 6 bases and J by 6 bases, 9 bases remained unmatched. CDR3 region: CASRGWREGSEQYF. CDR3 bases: TGTGCCAGCAGAGGATGGCGGGAGGGCTCCGAGCAGTACTTC.

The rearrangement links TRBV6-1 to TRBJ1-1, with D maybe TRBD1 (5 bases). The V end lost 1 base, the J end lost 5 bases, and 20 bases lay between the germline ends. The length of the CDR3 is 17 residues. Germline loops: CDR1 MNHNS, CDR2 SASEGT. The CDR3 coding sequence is TGTGCCAGCAGTGAAGACTTGGACACCCCACTGGGGACTGAAGCTTTCTTT. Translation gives CASSEDLDTPLGTEAFF.

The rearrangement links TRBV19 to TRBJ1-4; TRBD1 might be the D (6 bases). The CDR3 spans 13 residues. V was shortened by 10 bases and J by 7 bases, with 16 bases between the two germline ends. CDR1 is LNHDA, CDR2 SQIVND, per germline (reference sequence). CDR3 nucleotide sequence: TGTGCCACCAAAGGGACAAGACCTGAAAAACTGTTTTTT. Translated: CATKGTRPEKLFF.